This T cell receptor (beta chain) was obtained from a study of blood T cell repertoires in COVID-19. Study-level information: Researchers got acute and convalescent COVID-19 samples from the United States, Italy and Spain.

Germline V gene sequence: CDR1 SGHTA, CDR2 FQGNSA. Losses at the gene ends were 5 bases for V and 2 bases for J; bases not matched to a gene: 4. The CDR3 sequence is 16 residues long. Sequencing was performed with immunoSEQ multiplex PCR; in TCRdb, only in-frame clones are kept and a portion is missing. This table has some 220,000 clones, over 60% appearing once. V usage is TRBV7-2 and J usage is TRBJ2-3; 13 nucleotides align to TRBD2. The sequence was collected from a woman in her 70s with acute or convalescent COVID-19. Input material: peripheral blood. The CDR3 here is CASSPGTSGVTDTQYF. The CDR3, as DNA: TGTGCCAGCAGCCCTGGGACTAGCGGGGTCACAGATACGCAGTATTTT.